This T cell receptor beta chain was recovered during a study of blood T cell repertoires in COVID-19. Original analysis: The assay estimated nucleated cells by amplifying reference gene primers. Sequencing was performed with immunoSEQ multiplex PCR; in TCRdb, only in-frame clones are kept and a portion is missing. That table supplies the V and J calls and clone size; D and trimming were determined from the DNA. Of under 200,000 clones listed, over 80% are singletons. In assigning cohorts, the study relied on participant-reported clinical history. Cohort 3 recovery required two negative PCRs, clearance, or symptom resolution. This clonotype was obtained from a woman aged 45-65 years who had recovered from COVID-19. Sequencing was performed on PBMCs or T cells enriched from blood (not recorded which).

The CDR3, as DNA: TGTGCCAGTAGTAACCCCGGGATCCTTAACTATGGCTACACCTTC. This translates into CASSNPGILNYGYTF. The chain combines TRBV19 with TRBJ1-2; no reliable D call. V was shortened by 4 bases and J by 1 base, with 13 bases between the two germline ends. The CDR3 consists of 15 residues. In germline, CDR1 is LNHDA, CDR2 SQIVND (reference sequence).